The next 26 T cell receptor beta chains were all read from a single sample in a study of blood T cell repertoires in COVID-19. The assay was immunoSEQ multiplex PCR, and TCRdb's table has in-frame clones only and misses some. Of approximately 230,000 clones listed, roughly 90% were seen once; the top ten hold under 6.5%. The sample was PBMCs or T cells enriched from blood (not recorded which). The receptors shown here come from a woman in her 30s with acute COVID-19.

The chain combines TRBV28 with TRBJ1-4; D perhaps matches TRBD1 (5 bases). CDR1 and CDR2 (germline): MDHEN, SYDVKM. V lost 3 bases and J 3 bases, leaving 26 bases between the germline ends. The CDR3 totals 20 residues. CDR3 DNA sequence: TGTGCCAGCAGTTTTATCCAACCACGGGGGGGAAGTTGGGCTAATGAAAAACTGTTTTTT. Its protein is CASSFIQPRGGSWANEKLFF.

The gene calls are TRBV14 and TRBJ2-1; TRBD1 aligns across 7 bases. V trimming: 4 bases; J trimming: 5 bases; junction bases outside the gene matches: 2. This CDR3 comprises 13 residues. Germline V gene data show CDR1 as SGHDN and CDR2 as FVKESK. CDR3 residues: CASSPGQNNEQFF. In DNA, the CDR3 is TGTGCCAGCAGCCCGGGACAGAACAATGAGCAGTTCTTC.

The chain has TRBV18 and TRBJ1-2; 7 bases line up with TRBD1. V lost 6 bases and J lost 4; bases outside the gene matches: 8. The CDR3 is made up of 14 amino acids. Germline assignment: CDR1 KGHSH and CDR2 LQKENI. The CDR3 DNA reads as TGTGCCAGCTCGCCCGACAGGGCCTCCTATGGCTACACCTTC. It encodes CASSPDRASYGYTF.

The rearrangement links TRBV9 to TRBJ2-3; 14 bases line up with TRBD2. J was trimmed by 3 bases and V by 7 bases; bases with no gene match: 4. This CDR3 contains 15 residues. Germline V gene sequence: CDR1 SGDLS, CDR2 YYNGEE. This CDR3 reads CASGGTSGRTDTQYF. The CDR3 DNA reads TGTGCCAGCGGCGGGACTAGCGGGAGAACAGATACGCAGTATTTT.

CDR3: CASSYLGRENTEAFF. CDR3 DNA sequence: TGTGCCAGCAGTTACTTGGGGAGAGAAAACACTGAAGCTTTCTTT. This chain links TRBV6-5 with TRBJ1-1, with D hard to call. The CDR3 has 15 amino acids. Germline-derived CDR1 and CDR2 are MNHEY and SVGAGI. The V gene lost 1 base and the J gene lost 2 bases, with 11 bases spanning the gap.

The chain carries TRBV12-3 or TRBV12-4 and TRBJ1-5; D is unresolved. Trimming removed 3 bases at V and 5 bases at J, with 5 bases between. This CDR3 contains 12 residues. Here the CDR3 DNA reads TGTGCCAGCAGTTTCCCGGATCAGCCCCAGCATTTT. Its translation: CASSFPDQPQHF.

The V call is TRBV28, the J call TRBJ2-7, with D unresolved. This CDR3 spans 15 amino acids. Trimming took off 3 bases at V and 0 bases at J, with 12 bases between the two ends. Germline CDR1 MDHEN, CDR2 SYDVKM. This CDR3 is CASSFGSANSYEQYF. The CDR3, as DNA: TGTGCCAGCAGTTTCGGGTCCGCTAACTCCTACGAGCAGTACTTC.

The CDR3 loop is CASRSLGGGQPQHF. In nucleotides, the CDR3 is TGTGCCAGCAGGTCCCTTGGGGGCGGTCAGCCCCAGCATTTT. The chain employs TRBV2 and TRBJ1-5; perhaps TRBD1 as D (6 bases). V dropped 6 bases and J dropped 6 bases, with 15 bases sitting between them. Germline assignment: CDR1 SNHLY and CDR2 FYNNEI. The CDR3 contains 14 residues.

V and J are TRBV7-9 and TRBJ2-3, with D perhaps matching TRBD2 (5 bases). Looked up from germline, CDR1 is SEHNR and CDR2 is FQNEAQ (reference sequence). This CDR3 region has 16 residues. The V gene lost 5 bases and the J gene lost 2 bases, with 17 bases spanning the gap. CDR3 nucleotide sequence: TGTGCCAGCAGCCCAGGCGGCGAGGGCATCACAGATACGCAGTATTTT. Protein product: CASSPGGEGITDTQYF. The full variable domain, its missing parts supplied by reference TRBV7-9 and TRBJ2-3, is DTGVSQNPRHKITKRGQNVTFRCDPISEHNRLYWYRQTLGQGPEFLTYFQNEAQLEKSRLLSDRFSAERPKGSFSTLEIQRTEQGDSAMYLCASSPGGEGITDTQYFGPGTRLTVL.

The gene calls are TRBV9 and TRBJ1-5; a weak D match, TRBD1 (5 bases). Germline V gene data show CDR1 as SGDLS and CDR2 as YYNGEE. The germline V and J ends were trimmed by 4 bases and 5 bases, with 16 bases remaining between them. This CDR3 is 15 amino acids long. This CDR3 is CASSLGGGPHQPQHF. The CDR3 nucleotides are TGTGCCAGCAGCCTGGGGGGGGGACCCCATCAGCCCCAGCATTTT.

This chain uses TRBV7-9 with TRBJ2-7, with 9 bases fitting TRBD2. Per germline, CDR1 SEHNR and CDR2 FQNEAQ (reference sequence). Losses at the gene ends were 0 bases for V and 9 bases for J; bases not matched to a gene: 9. The CDR3 sequence is 15 residues long. CDR3 protein: CASSLAGRGGAGQYF. The CDR3, as DNA: TGTGCCAGCAGCTTAGCGGGGCGCGGGGGGGCCGGGCAGTACTTC.

This clone was seen once. The chain carries TRBV25-1 and TRBJ2-7, with D unclear. Germline loops: CDR1 MGHDK, CDR2 SYGVNS. The CDR3 loop spans 12 amino acids. The ends were cut back, 3 bases at V and 6 bases at J, with 9 bases in the middle. DNA of the CDR3: TGTGCCAGCAGTGACCCCCAGCGCGAGCAGTACTTC. It yields the protein CASSDPQREQYF.

The chain employs TRBV27 and TRBJ2-5, with D perhaps TRBD1 (6 bases). The CDR3 contains 15 residues. V was cut by 3 bases and J by 4 bases, with 15 bases left in between. Germline CDR1 is MNHEY and CDR2 is SMNVEV (reference sequence). The CDR3 sequence is CASSLNRAGLETQYF. The CDR3 nucleotides are TGTGCCAGCAGTTTGAACAGGGCCGGGCTAGAGACCCAGTACTTC.

The rearrangement uses TRBV5-1 and TRBJ1-2, with TRBD1 matching over 11 bases. The CDR3 loop spans 16 amino acids. V dropped 0 bases and J dropped 4; count of bases not matched to a gene: 5. From germline, CDR1 is SGHRS and CDR2 YFSETQ. The CDR3 DNA reads TGCGCCAGCAGCTTGGGGACAGGGGGCGCCTTCTATGGCTACACCTTC. This sequence encodes CASSLGTGGAFYGYTF.

The chain uses TRBV3-1 (or the pseudogene TRBV3-2) and TRBJ2-7; D is perhaps TRBD2 (6 bases). The CDR3 covers 17 residues. V was pared by 2 bases and J by 7 bases, with 24 bases between. From germline, CDR1 is LGHDT and CDR2 YNNKEL (reference sequence). CDR3 sequence: CASSQHPGGTRWREQYF. The CDR3 DNA reads TGTGCCAGCAGCCAACACCCCGGCGGGACCCGGTGGAGGGAGCAGTACTTC.

The chain links TRBV19 to TRBJ2-1; tentative D call: TRBD1 (5 bases). CDR1 and CDR2 (germline): LNHDA, SQIVND (reference sequence). Trimming left V 6 bases short and J 8 bases short, with 17 bases between. This CDR3 has 14 amino acids. CDR3 bases: TGTGCCAGTAGGGCACTCTCAATAGGGGATGAGCAGTTCTTC. Its protein product is CASRALSIGDEQFF.

V is TRBV28 and J is TRBJ2-3; D is possibly TRBD1 (5 bases). The CDR3 sequence is 15 residues long. V gave up 5 bases and J gave up 2 bases, with 14 bases separating them. Germline V gives CDR1 MDHEN, CDR2 SYDVKM. The CDR3 loop is CASSLYRQTTDTQYF. CDR3 DNA: TGTGCCAGCAGTCTCTACCGACAGACCACAGATACGCAGTATTTT.

The V and J genes are TRBV6-4 and TRBJ2-3; perhaps TRBD2 as D (5 bases). Trimming cost V 0 bases and J 0 bases, with 10 bases left between them. CDR3 length: 16 residues. Looked up from germline, CDR1 is MRHNA and CDR2 is SNTAGT. The CDR3 protein is CASSDSSSGSTDTQYF. The DNA of the CDR3 is TGTGCCAGCAGTGACTCTTCCAGCGGAAGCACAGATACGCAGTATTTT.

This chain joins TRBV10-3 and TRBJ2-7; TRBD1 might be the D (6 bases). This CDR3 comprises 13 residues. The germline V gene encodes CDR1 ENHRY and CDR2 SYGVKD. V gave up 0 bases and J gave up 5 bases, with 8 bases separating them. This CDR3 is CAISESGQHEQYF. DNA of the CDR3: TGTGCCATCAGTGAGTCAGGACAGCACGAGCAGTACTTC.

A remark on this clone: One end of the junction fails to match germline, which may point to a read error. The chain links TRBV11-3 to TRBJ2-7; no reliable D call. The CDR3 loop spans 13 amino acids. The germline V gene encodes CDR1 SGHNT and CDR2 YENEEA. In DNA, the CDR3 is TGTGCCAGCAGCCCCCGACTCTCCCACGAGCAGTACTTC. This translates into CASSPRLSHEQYF.

V and J are TRBV28 and TRBJ2-7; D is possibly TRBD1 (5 bases). The V and J ends lost 1 base and 2 bases respectively, with 9 bases between them. The germline V gene has CDR1 MDHEN and CDR2 SYDVKM. CDR3 length: 14 amino acids. CDR3 sequence: CASSLFRAPYEQYF. CDR3 sequence (DNA): TGTGCCAGCAGTTTATTCAGGGCGCCCTACGAGCAGTACTTC.

The chain has TRBV11-2 and TRBJ2-5; the match to TRBD1 covers 8 bases. CDR3 length equals 14 residues. Unmatched junction bases numbered 6, after V lost 4 bases and J lost 5 bases. Per germline, CDR1 SGHAT and CDR2 FQNNGV. CDR3 protein: CASSSQGDQETQYF. The CDR3 coding sequence is TGTGCCAGCAGCTCACAGGGGGATCAGGAGACCCAGTACTTC.

CDR3 coding DNA: TGTGCCAGCAGTCCAACTGACAGGAACTATGGCTACACCTTC. Protein product: CASSPTDRNYGYTF. V usage is TRBV7-8 and J usage is TRBJ1-2; tentative D call: TRBD1 (6 bases). V lost 6 bases and J lost 2, with 13 bases in between. Germline V gene data show CDR1 as SGHVS and CDR2 as FQNEAQ. There are 14 residues in the CDR3.

The V call is TRBV4-3, the J call TRBJ2-1, with 9 bases matching TRBD2. The CDR3 extends over 16 amino acids. The germline gives CDR1 LGHNA, CDR2 YSLEER. V lost 0 bases to trimming and J lost 5 bases; unmatched junction nucleotides: 5. Written as DNA, the CDR3 is TGCGCCAGCAGCCAAGATCCTAGCGGGACCGACAATGAGCAGTTCTTC. It is translated as CASSQDPSGTDNEQFF.

About this clone itself: Compared with germline, one end of the junction differs, possibly owing to a read error. The gene calls are TRBV4-3 and TRBJ2-5; D is uncertain. From germline, CDR1 is LGHNA and CDR2 YSLEER. The CDR3 is made up of 15 amino acids. The CDR3 reads CASSQELSMKETQYF. In nucleotides, the CDR3 is TGCGCCAGCAGCCAAGAGCTTAGCATGAAAGAAACCCAGTACTTC.

The rearrangement joins TRBV28 to TRBJ1-4; possibly TRBD1 for D (6 bases). This CDR3 has 15 residues. V lost 4 bases, J lost 7 bases, and 16 bases lay in between. Germline-derived CDR1 and CDR2 are MDHEN and SYDVKM. The CDR3: CASSSGGRPGEKLFF. The CDR3 DNA reads as TGTGCCAGCAGTTCCGGGGGGCGCCCTGGTGAAAAACTGTTTTTT.